The 20 T cell receptor beta chains given below trace back to one sample, sequenced in a study of T cells after yellow fever vaccination. In TCRdb, the 5' RACE reads were re-called with MiXCR into one record per CDR3 protein. The sample holds 100,000 to 150,000 distinct CDR3 sequences; approximately 9% are singletons and the top ten take approximately 37%. Here the sequenced sample was CD8+ T cells sorted from PBMCs, taken on the day of the yellow fever booster vaccination. These TCRs come from a man between 18 and 35 years old who received the YFV17D yellow fever vaccine.

The sample holds a few counts of this clonotype. The chain combines TRBV10-3 with TRBJ2-3, with D unresolved. Per germline, CDR1 ENHRY and CDR2 SYGVKD. The CDR3 contains 12 residues. The ends were cut back, 4 bases at V and 4 bases at J, with 6 bases in the middle. The chain's CDR3 is CAISAPPDTQYF. CDR3 in DNA: TGTGCCATCAGTGCCCCACCAGATACGCAGTATTTT.

V is TRBV4-3 and J is TRBJ2-1, with 11 bases that match TRBD2. Germline assignment: CDR1 LGHNA and CDR2 YSLEER. This CDR3 has 18 amino acids. J was trimmed by 7 bases and V by 8 bases; bases with no gene match: 19. In DNA form, the CDR3 reads TGCGCCAGCCAATCCGGAGTTGATCTAGCGGGGGGCGAGAATGAGCAGTTCTTC. Translation gives CASQSGVDLAGGENEQFF.

The V call is TRBV7-6, the J call TRBJ2-2; either TRBD1 or TRBD2 may supply D (5 bases each). The ends were cut back, 5 bases at V and 1 base at J, with 23 bases in the middle. The germline V gene has CDR1 SGHVS and CDR2 FNYEAQ. This CDR3 is built from 19 residues. CDR3 loop: CASSTPGAGYFRNTGELFF. The CDR3 region has the DNA TGTGCCAGCAGCACCCCCGGGGCAGGGTATTTTAGGAACACCGGGGAGCTGTTTTTT.

CDR3 sequence reads: CASSLYLGDSAYEQYF. The CDR3 nucleotides are TGTGCCAGCAGCTTATACTTGGGGGATAGCGCCTACGAGCAGTACTTC. V usage is TRBV7-9 and J usage is TRBJ2-7; D possibly uses TRBD1 or TRBD2 (5 bases each). V shed 2 bases and J shed 2 bases, with 16 bases lying between them. The CDR3 is made up of 16 amino acids. The germline V gene encodes CDR1 SEHNR and CDR2 FQNEAQ (reference sequence).

This clonotype has at least ten counts. The chain carries TRBV12-3 or TRBV12-4 and TRBJ1-2; 7 bases align to TRBD1. The CDR3 has 12 residues. V dropped 8 bases and J dropped 8; count of bases not matched to a gene: 8. CDR3 loop: CASGITGDGYTF. CDR3 in DNA: TGTGCCAGCGGGATTACAGGGGACGGCTACACCTTC.

This clonotype showed up just a few times. The chain carries TRBV9 and TRBJ1-1; D is undetermined. The CDR3 is 13 residues long. V gave up 0 bases and J gave up 1 base, with 4 bases separating them. Germline CDR1 reads SGDLS; CDR2 reads YYNGEE. The CDR3 bases are TGTGCCAGCAGCGTAGCAAAGAACACTGAAGCTTTCTTT. It codes for CASSVAKNTEAFF.

This clonotype was found a few times. DNA of the CDR3: TGTGCCAGCGGATCCGCGGGGGGGCCAGAGACCCAGTACTTC. This sequence encodes CASGSAGGPETQYF. This sequence joins TRBV7-9 and TRBJ2-5; 9 bases align to TRBD2. The CDR3 loop spans 14 amino acids. Germline V CDR1 and CDR2: SEHNR, FQNEAQ (reference sequence). The V segment lost 8 bases and the J segment 4 bases; nucleotides outside the gene matches: 8.

This sequence joins TRBV10-3 and TRBJ2-7, with D perhaps being TRBD1 or TRBD2 (5 bases each). The CDR3 contains 12 residues. Germline V lookup: CDR1 ENHRY, CDR2 SYGVKD. Trimming removed 3 bases at V and 9 bases at J, with 12 bases between. The chain's CDR3 is CAISDEGQGQYF. DNA of the CDR3: TGTGCCATCAGTGATGAGGGGCAGGGGCAGTACTTC.

This clonotype was counted a few times. The genes are TRBV12-3 or TRBV12-4 and TRBJ1-4; 8 positions match TRBD1. The CDR3 covers 16 residues. Trimming cost V 5 bases and J 0 bases; bases outside gene matches: 5. The CDR3 loop reads CASSTGTGSTNEKLFF. The CDR3 coding sequence is TGTGCCAGCAGTACCGGGACAGGTTCAACTAATGAAAAACTGTTTTTT.

This clonotype was counted at least ten times. This chain joins TRBV7-9 and TRBJ2-7; D call uncertain. CDR3 size: 12 residues. V lost 5 bases and J 3 bases, leaving 8 bases between the germline ends. The germline V gene has CDR1 SEHNR and CDR2 FQNEAQ (reference sequence). The CDR3 sequence: CASSQRVYEQYF. In DNA form, the CDR3 reads TGTGCCAGCAGCCAAAGGGTCTACGAGCAGTACTTC. Looking up the rest from reference TRBV7-9 and TRBJ2-7 gives the full variable domain: DTGVSQNPRHKITKRGQNVTFRCDPISEHNRLYWYRQTLGQGPEFLTYFQNEAQLEKSRLLSDRFSAERPKGSFSTLEIQRTEQGDSAMYLCASSQRVYEQYFGPGTRLTVT.

This clonotype was counted ten times or more. This chain joins TRBV3-1 and TRBJ2-1; 7 bases fit TRBD2. This CDR3 has 14 amino acids. Germline CDR1 LGHDT, CDR2 YNNKEL (reference sequence). Losses at the gene ends were 1 base for V and 5 bases for J; bases not matched to a gene: 2. The CDR3 here is CASSQAGLDNEQFF. The CDR3, as DNA: TGTGCCAGCAGCCAAGCCGGACTAGACAATGAGCAGTTCTTC.

Ten or more counts support this clonotype. The chain couples TRBV5-6 to TRBJ2-3, with D possibly TRBD2 on 5 matching bases. The V gene's germline CDR1 is SGHDT and CDR2 YYEEEE. The germline V and J ends were trimmed by 7 bases and 1 base, with 7 bases remaining between them. This CDR3 has 12 amino acids. In nucleotides, the CDR3 is TGTGCCAGCTGGCGGGGCACAGATACGCAGTATTTT. Its protein is CASWRGTDTQYF.

This clonotype was seen only a few times. The chain employs TRBV6-5 and TRBJ2-7; TRBD1 aligns across 7 bases. V gave up 2 bases and J gave up 1 base; unmatched junction bases: 5. Germline values: CDR1 MNHEY, CDR2 SVGAGI. This CDR3 spans 15 amino acids. The CDR3 DNA sequence: TGTGCCAGCAGTTACCTCGAGACAGGGTCCTACGAGCAGTACTTC. Translating it yields CASSYLETGSYEQYF.

V is TRBV15 and J is TRBJ1-1; the D is unclear. Trimming shortened V by 5 bases and J by 1 base, and 8 bases separated the two germline ends. Looked up from germline, CDR1 is LNHNV and CDR2 is YYDKDF (reference sequence). CDR3 size: 13 residues. CDR3 residues: CATSPGRNTEAFF. In DNA form, the CDR3 reads TGTGCCACCAGCCCCGGGAGGAACACTGAAGCTTTCTTT.

This clonotype was counted between two and nine times. The chain couples TRBV25-1 to TRBJ1-2; D remains unclear. Germline CDR1 MGHDK, CDR2 SYGVNS. Trimming took off 4 bases at V and 7 bases at J, with 16 bases between the two ends. The CDR3 is made up of 14 amino acids. The CDR3 here is CASSAPREGPGYTF. The CDR3 DNA reads TGTGCCAGCAGTGCACCCCGGGAAGGGCCTGGCTACACCTTC.

The genes are TRBV4-3 and TRBJ2-7; 7 bases line up with TRBD2. Germline V gene lookup returns CDR1 LGHNA and CDR2 YSLEER. Trimming took 5 bases from V and 4 from J; bases not matched to a gene: 11. The CDR3 spans 15 residues. The CDR3 protein is CASSSGSGAPYEQYF. The CDR3 DNA follows: TGCGCCAGCAGCTCCGGGAGCGGGGCACCTTACGAGCAGTACTTC.

In its sample, this clonotype was seen a few times. The V gene is TRBV29-1, the J gene TRBJ1-2, with 7 bases that match TRBD1. Germline CDR1 reads SQVTM; CDR2 reads ANQGSEA. The CDR3 has 12 amino acids. Trimming removed 7 bases from V and 3 bases from J; junction bases left unmatched: 5. CDR3 sequence reads: CSALDRDYGYTF. CDR3 coding DNA: TGCAGCGCATTAGACAGGGACTATGGCTACACCTTC.

The sample holds one count of this clonotype. J is TRBJ2-2 and V is TRBV5-4; D is unclear. This CDR3 is 17 amino acids long. In germline, CDR1 is SGHNT, CDR2 YYREEE (reference sequence). V lost 2 bases and J 2 bases, leaving 16 bases between the germline ends. The CDR3 DNA sequence: TGTGCCAGCAGCTTCTCAGGATCAGACACCAACACCGGGGAGCTGTTTTTT. Translated, it gives CASSFSGSDTNTGELFF.

The J gene is TRBJ1-1, the V gene TRBV5-6; 10 nucleotides align to TRBD1. Germline V gene sequence: CDR1 SGHDT, CDR2 YYEEEE. The J segment lost 8 bases and the V segment lost 6 bases, leaving 10 bases of the junction unmatched. CDR3 size: 14 residues. The CDR3: CASTTDRGQLEAFF. The CDR3 region has the DNA TGTGCCAGCACAACAGACAGGGGGCAATTAGAAGCTTTCTTT. The full variable domain, its missing parts supplied by reference TRBV5-6 and TRBJ1-1, is DAGVTQSPTHLIKTRGQQVTLRCSPKSGHDTVSWYQQALGQGPQFIFQYYEEEERQRGNFPDRFSGHQFPNYSSELNVNALLLGDSALYLCASTTDRGQLEAFFGQGTRLTVV.

The chain has TRBV4-1 and TRBJ1-2; D remains ambiguous. V lost 1 base and J 4 bases, leaving 13 bases between the germline ends. Per germline, CDR1 MGHRA and CDR2 YSYEKL. The CDR3 has 15 residues. The CDR3 DNA reads TGCGCCAGCAGCCAAGGAACCCTGCAAGCCTATGGCTACACCTTC. It codes for CASSQGTLQAYGYTF.